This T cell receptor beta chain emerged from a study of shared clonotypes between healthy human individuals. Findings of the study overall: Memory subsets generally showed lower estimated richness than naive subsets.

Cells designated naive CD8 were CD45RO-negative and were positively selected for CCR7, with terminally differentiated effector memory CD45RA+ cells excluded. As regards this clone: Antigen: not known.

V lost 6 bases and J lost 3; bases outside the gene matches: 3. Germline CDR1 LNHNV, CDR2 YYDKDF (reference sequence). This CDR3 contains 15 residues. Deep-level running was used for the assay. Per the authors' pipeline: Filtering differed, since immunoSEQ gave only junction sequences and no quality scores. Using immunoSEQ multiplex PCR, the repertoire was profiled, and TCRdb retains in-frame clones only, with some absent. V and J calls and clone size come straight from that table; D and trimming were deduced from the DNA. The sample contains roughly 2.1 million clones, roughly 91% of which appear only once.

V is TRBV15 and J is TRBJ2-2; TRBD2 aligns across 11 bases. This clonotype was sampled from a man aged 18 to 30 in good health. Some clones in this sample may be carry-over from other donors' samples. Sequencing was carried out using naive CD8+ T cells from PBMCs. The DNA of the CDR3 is TGTGCCACCAGACTTAGCGGGAGGGACACCGGGGAGCTGTTTTTT. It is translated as CATRLSGRDTGELFF.